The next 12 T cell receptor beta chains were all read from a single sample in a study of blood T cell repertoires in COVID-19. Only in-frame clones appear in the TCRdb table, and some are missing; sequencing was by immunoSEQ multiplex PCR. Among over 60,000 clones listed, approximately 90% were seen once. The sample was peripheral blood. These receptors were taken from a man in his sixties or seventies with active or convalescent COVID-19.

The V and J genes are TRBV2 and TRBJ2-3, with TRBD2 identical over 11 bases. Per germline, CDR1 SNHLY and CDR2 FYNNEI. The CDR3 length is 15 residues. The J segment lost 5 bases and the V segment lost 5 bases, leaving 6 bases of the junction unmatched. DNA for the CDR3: TGTGCCAGCAGTATCCGACTAGCGGGAATAGATACGCAGTATTTT. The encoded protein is CASSIRLAGIDTQYF. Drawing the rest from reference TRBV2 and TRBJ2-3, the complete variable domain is EPEVTQTPSHQVTQMGQEVILRCVPISNHLYFYWYRQILGQKVEFLVSFYNNEISEKSEIFDDQFSVERPDGSNFTLKIRSTKLEDSAMYFCASSIRLAGIDTQYFGPGTRLTVL.

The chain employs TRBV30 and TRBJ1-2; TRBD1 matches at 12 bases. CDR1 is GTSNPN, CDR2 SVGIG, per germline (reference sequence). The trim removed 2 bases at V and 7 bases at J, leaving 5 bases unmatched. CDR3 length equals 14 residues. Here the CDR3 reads CAWSTGTGGRGYTF. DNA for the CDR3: TGTGCCTGGAGTACCGGGACAGGGGGCCGTGGCTACACCTTC.

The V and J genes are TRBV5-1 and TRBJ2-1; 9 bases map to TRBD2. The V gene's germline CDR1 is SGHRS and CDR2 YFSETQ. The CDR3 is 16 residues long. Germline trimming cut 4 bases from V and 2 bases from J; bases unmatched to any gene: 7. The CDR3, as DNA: TGCGCCAGCAGCGTGGGACTAGCAAACACCTACAATGAGCAGTTCTTC. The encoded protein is CASSVGLANTYNEQFF.

As DNA, the CDR3 is TGTGCCAGCAGTGAAAAGAGGGACAGGAGTGGCTACACCTTC. Protein product: CASSEKRDRSGYTF. The chain is built from TRBV2 and TRBJ1-2, with 8 bases matching TRBD1. The ends lost 2 bases at V and 7 bases at J; junction bases unmatched: 6. Germline CDR1 reads SNHLY; CDR2 reads FYNNEI. The CDR3 contains 14 residues.

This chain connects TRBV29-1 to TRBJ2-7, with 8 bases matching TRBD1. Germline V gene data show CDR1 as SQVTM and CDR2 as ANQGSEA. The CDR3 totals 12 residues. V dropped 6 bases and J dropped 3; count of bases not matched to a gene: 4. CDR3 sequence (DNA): TGCAGCGTCCGACAGGGGAGCTACGAGCAGTACTTC. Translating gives CSVRQGSYEQYF.

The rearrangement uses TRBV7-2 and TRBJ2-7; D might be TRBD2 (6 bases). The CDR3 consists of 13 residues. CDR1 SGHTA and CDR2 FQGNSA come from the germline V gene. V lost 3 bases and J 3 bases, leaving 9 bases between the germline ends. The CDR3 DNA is TGTGCCAGCAGCTTCGGAGGGTTCTACGAGCAGTACTTC. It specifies CASSFGGFYEQYF.

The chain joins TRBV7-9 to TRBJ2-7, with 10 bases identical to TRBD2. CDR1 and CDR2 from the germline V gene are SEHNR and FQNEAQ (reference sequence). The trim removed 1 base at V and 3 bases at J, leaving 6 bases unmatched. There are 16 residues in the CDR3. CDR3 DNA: TGTGCCAGCAGCTTAGGGACCGGGACTAGCGACTACGAGCAGTACTTC. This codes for CASSLGTGTSDYEQYF. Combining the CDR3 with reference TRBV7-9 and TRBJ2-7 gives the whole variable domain DTGVSQNPRHKITKRGQNVTFRCDPISEHNRLYWYRQTLGQGPEFLTYFQNEAQLEKSRLLSDRFSAERPKGSFSTLEIQRTEQGDSAMYLCASSLGTGTSDYEQYFGPGTRLTVT.

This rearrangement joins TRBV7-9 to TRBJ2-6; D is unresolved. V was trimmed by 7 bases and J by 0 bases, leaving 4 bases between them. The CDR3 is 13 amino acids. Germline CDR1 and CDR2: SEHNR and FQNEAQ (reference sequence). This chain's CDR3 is CASILSGANVLTF. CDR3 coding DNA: TGTGCCAGCATTCTCTCTGGGGCCAACGTCCTGACTTTC. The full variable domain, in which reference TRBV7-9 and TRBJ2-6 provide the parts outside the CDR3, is DTGVSQNPRHKITKRGQNVTFRCDPISEHNRLYWYRQTLGQGPEFLTYFQNEAQLEKSRLLSDRFSAERPKGSFSTLEIQRTEQGDSAMYLCASILSGANVLTFGAGSRLTVL.

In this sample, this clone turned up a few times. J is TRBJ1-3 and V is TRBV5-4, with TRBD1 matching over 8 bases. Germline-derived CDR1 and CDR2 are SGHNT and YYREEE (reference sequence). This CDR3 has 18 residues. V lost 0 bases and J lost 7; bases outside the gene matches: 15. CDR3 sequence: CASSLGGGRTGRGNTIYF. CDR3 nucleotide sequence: TGTGCCAGCAGCTTGGGGGGGGGCCGGACAGGGAGAGGCAACACCATATATTTT.

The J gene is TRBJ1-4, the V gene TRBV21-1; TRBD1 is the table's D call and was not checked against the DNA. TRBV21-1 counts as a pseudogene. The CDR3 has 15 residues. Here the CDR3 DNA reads TGTGCCAGCAGCAAAGAGGGGGAAAGGAATGAAAAACTGTTTTTT. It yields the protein CASSKEGERNEKLFF.

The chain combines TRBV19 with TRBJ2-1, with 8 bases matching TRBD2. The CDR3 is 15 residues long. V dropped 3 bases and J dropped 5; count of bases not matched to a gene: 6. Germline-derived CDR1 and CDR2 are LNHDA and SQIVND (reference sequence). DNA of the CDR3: TGTGCCAGTAGTATCGGTAGCGGGGTCGACAATGAGCAGTTCTTC. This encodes CASSIGSGVDNEQFF. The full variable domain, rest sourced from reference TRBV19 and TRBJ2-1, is DGGITQSPKYLFRKEGQNVTLSCEQNLNHDAMYWYRQDPGQGLRLIYYSQIVNDFQKGDIAEGYSVSREKKESFPLTVTSAQKNPTAFYLCASSIGSGVDNEQFFGPGTRLTVL.

The CDR3 nucleotides read TGCGCCAGCAGCTTGGTGGGAGTCACAGATACGCAGTATTTT. It encodes CASSLVGVTDTQYF. V gene TRBV5-1 combines with J gene TRBJ2-3; maybe TRBD2 (5 bases). This CDR3 has 14 residues. Trimming took off 0 bases at V and 2 bases at J, with 7 bases between the two ends. Germline V lookup: CDR1 SGHRS, CDR2 YFSETQ.